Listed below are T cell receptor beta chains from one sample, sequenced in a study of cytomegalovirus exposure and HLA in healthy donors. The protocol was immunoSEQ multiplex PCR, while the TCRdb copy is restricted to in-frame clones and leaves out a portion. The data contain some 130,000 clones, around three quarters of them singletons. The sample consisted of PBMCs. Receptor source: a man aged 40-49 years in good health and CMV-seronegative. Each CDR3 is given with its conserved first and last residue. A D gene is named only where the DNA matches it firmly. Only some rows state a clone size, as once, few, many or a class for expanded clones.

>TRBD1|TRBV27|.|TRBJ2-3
TGTGCCAGCAGCCCCGACAGGGGGATCGTGGGAGCTAGCACAGATACGCAGTATTTT
CASSPDRGIVGASTDTQYF
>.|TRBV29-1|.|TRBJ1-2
TGCAGCGTTACATGGGACTCCAGTGTTGGCTACACCTTC
CSVTWDSSVGYTF
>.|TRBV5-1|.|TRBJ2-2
TGCGCCAGCAGCTTGGACCAGGGGAACACCGGGGAGCTGTTTTTT
CASSLDQGNTGELFF
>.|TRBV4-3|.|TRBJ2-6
TGCGCCAGCAGCCGGGCCGACTCTGGGGCCAACGTCCTGACTTTC
CASSRADSGANVLTF
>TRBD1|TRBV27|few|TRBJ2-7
TGTGCCAGCAGAAGACAAGGACAGGAGCCTACGCAGCAGTACTTC
CASRRQGQEPTQQYF
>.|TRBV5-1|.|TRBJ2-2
TGCGCCAGCAGCTTGACGGGGATCGGGGAGCTGTTTTTT
CASSLTGIGELFF
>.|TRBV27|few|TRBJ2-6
TGTGCCAGCAGTTTATGGCCCTCTGGGGCCAACGTCCTGACTTTC
CASSLWPSGANVLTF
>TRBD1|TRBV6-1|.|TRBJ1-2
TGTGCCAGCAGTGCCCGACCGGGGATCGAGGCAGGGGGCAGAGGCTACACCTTC
CASSARPGIEAGGRGYTF
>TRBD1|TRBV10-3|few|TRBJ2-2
TGTGCCATCAGCACATCGGGACAGTCGTCTGGGGAGCTGTTTTTT
CAISTSGQSSGELFF
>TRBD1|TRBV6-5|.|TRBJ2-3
TGTGCCAGCAGAGGACAGGCAGATACGCAGTATTTT
CASRGQADTQYF
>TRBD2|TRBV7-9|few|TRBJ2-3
TGTGCCAGCAGCTTAATCCTAGCGGGAGAGACAGATACGCAGTATTTT
CASSLILAGETDTQYF
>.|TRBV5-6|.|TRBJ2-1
TGTGCCAGCAGCCGCCGGGGTAATGAGCAGTTCTTC
CASSRRGNEQFF
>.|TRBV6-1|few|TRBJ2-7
TGTGCCAGCACCCTCTCGGGGGACGAGCAGTACTTC
CASTLSGDEQYF
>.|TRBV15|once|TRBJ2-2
TGTGCCACCAGCCGAACTAGGAACACCGGGGAGCTGTTTTTT
CATSRTRNTGELFF
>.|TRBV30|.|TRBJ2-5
TGTGCCTGGAGTGTGGCAGTAGAGACCCAGTACTTC
CAWSVAVETQYF
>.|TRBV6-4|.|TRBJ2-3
TGTGCCATCCCCGGCCCGACCCCCGGGGCAGATACGCAGTATTTT
CAIPGPTPGADTQYF
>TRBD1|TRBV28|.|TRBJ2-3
TGTGCCAGCAGTTTGTACCCGGGACAGGTGACAGATACGCAGTATTTT
CASSLYPGQVTDTQYF
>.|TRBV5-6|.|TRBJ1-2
TGTGCCAGCAGCTCGATGACAGTGCTAGCTAACTATGGCTACACCTTC
CASSSMTVLANYGYTF
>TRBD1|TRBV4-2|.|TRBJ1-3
TGTGCCAGCAGCCCGGACAGGGCTGGAAACACCATATATTTT
CASSPDRAGNTIYF
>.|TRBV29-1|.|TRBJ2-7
TGCAGCGTTGAAGGTGGGGGCGCGTACGAGCAGTACTTC
CSVEGGGAYEQYF
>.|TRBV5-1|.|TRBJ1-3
TGCGCCAGCAGACTAAGTGAAGCCTCTGGAAACACCATATATTTT
CASRLSEASGNTIYF
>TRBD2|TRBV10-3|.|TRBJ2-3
TGTGCCATCAGTGAGGTACTAGCGAGGCCAGATACGCAGTATTTT
CAISEVLARPDTQYF
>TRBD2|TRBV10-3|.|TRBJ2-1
TGTGCCACCCGGGGACTAGCGAGCTACAATGAGCAGTTCTTC
CATRGLASYNEQFF
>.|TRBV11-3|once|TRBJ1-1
TGTGCCAGCAGCTCCGCTGGGGCGCGAGGCACTGAAGCTTTCTTT
CASSSAGARGTEAFF
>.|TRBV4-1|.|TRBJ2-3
TGCGCCAGCAGCCACCTGTGGGGGCAGTCAGATACGCAGTATTTT
CASSHLWGQSDTQYF
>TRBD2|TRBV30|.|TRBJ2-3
TGTGCCTGGAGGTCTAGCGGAGATTTGTTTACGCAGTATTTT
CAWRSSGDLFTQYF
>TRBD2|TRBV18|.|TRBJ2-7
TGTGCCAGCTCACCCGGGACTAGTGGTTACGAGCAGTACTTC
CASSPGTSGYEQYF
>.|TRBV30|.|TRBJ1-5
TGTGCCTGGAGCAGGGAAGGCCAGCCCCAGCATTTT
CAWSREGQPQHF
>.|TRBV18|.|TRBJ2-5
TGTGCCAGCTCACCACGGGCAAACGAAGAGACCCAGTACTTC
CASSPRANEETQYF
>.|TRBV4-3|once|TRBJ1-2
TGCGCCAGCAGCCAATTCAACGGAGCTAACTATGGCTACACCTTC
CASSQFNGANYGYTF
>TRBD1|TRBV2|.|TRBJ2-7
TGTGCCAGCAGCAGGGACAGCCTCGAGCAGTACTTC
CASSRDSLEQYF
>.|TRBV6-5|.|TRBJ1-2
TGTGCCAGCAGCGCGAGGGAAGACTATGGCTACACCTTC
CASSAREDYGYTF
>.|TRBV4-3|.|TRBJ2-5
TGCGCCGGCAGCCAAGAGGTACAGTCAGAGACCCAGTACTTC
CAGSQEVQSETQYF
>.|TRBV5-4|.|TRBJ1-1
TGTGCCAGCAGCCCCACAGGGAACACTGAAGCTTTCTTT
CASSPTGNTEAFF
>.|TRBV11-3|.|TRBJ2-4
TGTGCCAGCAGCCCGGAGACTCGAACCAAAAACATTCAGTACTTC
CASSPETRTKNIQYF
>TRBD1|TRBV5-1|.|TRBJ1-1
TGCGCCAGCAGCCCACCCGGGACAGGGTCGAACACTGAAGCTTTCTTT
CASSPPGTGSNTEAFF
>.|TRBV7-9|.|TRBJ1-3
TGTGCCAGCAGAGGCCCTCCCGGTCCCGGGACATCGGGAAACACCATATATTTT
CASRGPPGPGTSGNTIYF
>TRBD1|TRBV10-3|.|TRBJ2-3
TGTGCCATCAGTGAGTGGGGACAGGGGACAGATACGCAGTATTTT
CAISEWGQGTDTQYF
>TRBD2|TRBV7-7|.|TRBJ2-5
TGTGCCAGCAGGCCCGGGGGGGGCGAGACCCAGTACTTC
CASRPGGGETQYF
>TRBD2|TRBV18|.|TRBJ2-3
TGTGCCAGCTCATCGGCGCTAGCGGGACTCACAGATACGCAGTATTTT
CASSSALAGLTDTQYF
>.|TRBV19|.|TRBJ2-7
TGTGCCAGTGGCGGGTTCTACGAGCAGTACTTC
CASGGFYEQYF
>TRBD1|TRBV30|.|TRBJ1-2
TGTGCCTGGAGAGAAAAAGGACAGGGTGGCGGCTACACCTTC
CAWREKGQGGGYTF